This T cell receptor (beta chain) stems from a study of blood T cells in healthy people across ages. Study at large: Per two T cells, template switching captured roughly one barcoded beta molecule. Study-wide findings and caveats: Comparison with aged donors showed that long-lived donors had more naive CD4+ cells and higher diversity. Possibly confounding the expanded clonotype changes was the fact that donor CMV status was unknown.

V gave up 0 bases and J gave up 3 bases; unmatched junction bases: 2. This CDR3 contains 15 residues. Germline lookup yields CDR1 SGHVS and CDR2 FNYEAQ. Researchers isolated at least 7 million PBMCs per sample. It was with a sample-barcoded 5' primer and a J-beta primer mix that a second PCR of roughly 7 to 12 cycles was run. TCRdb reprocessed the 5' RACE reads via MiXCR and lists one record per CDR3 protein. The table records approximately 1,000,000 distinct CDR3 sequences, 40% to 45% of them present only once. This clonotype was seen only a few times. The antigen is not known. This rearrangement joins TRBV7-6 to TRBJ2-7; 10 nucleotides line up with TRBD1. The sequencing input was blood. This TCR derives from a woman aged 55-70 years in good health. The CDR3 loop is CASSLATGGIYEQYF. For the CDR3, the DNA is TGTGCCAGCAGCTTAGCGACAGGGGGCATCTACGAGCAGTACTTC.